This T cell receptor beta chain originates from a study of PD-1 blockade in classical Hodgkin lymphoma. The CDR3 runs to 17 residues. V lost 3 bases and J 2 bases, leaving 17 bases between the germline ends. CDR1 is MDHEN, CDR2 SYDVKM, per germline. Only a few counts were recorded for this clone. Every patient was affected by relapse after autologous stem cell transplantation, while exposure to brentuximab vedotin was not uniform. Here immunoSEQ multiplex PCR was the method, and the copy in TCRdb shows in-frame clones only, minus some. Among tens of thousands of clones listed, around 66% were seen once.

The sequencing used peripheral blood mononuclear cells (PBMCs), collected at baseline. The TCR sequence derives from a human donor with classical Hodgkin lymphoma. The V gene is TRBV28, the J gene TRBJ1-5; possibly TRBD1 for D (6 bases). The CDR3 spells CASSFLLGGPGNQPQHF. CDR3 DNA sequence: TGTGCCAGCAGTTTTCTTCTGGGGGGGCCGGGCAATCAGCCCCAGCATTTT. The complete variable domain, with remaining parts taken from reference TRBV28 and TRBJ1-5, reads DVKVTQSSRYLVKRTGEKVFLECVQDMDHENMFWYRQDPGLGLRLIYFSYDVKMKEKGDIPEGYSVSREKKERFSLILESASTNQTSMYLCASSFLLGGPGNQPQHFGDGTRLSIL.